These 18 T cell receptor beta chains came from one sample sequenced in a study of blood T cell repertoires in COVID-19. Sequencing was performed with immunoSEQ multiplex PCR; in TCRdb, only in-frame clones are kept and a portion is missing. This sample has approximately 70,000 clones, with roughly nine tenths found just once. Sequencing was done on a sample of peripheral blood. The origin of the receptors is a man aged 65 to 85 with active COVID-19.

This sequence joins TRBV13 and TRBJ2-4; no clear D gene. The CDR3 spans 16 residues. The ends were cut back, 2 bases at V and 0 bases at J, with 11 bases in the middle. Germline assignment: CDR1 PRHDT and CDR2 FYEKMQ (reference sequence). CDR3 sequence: CASSLSLPGAKNIQYF. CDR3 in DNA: TGTGCCAGCAGCTTATCGCTCCCGGGAGCCAAAAACATTCAGTACTTC. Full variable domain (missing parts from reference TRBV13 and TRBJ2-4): AAGVIQSPRHLIKEKRETATLKCYPIPRHDTVYWYQQGPGQDPQFLISFYEKMQSDKGSIPDRFSAQQFSDYHSELNMSSLELGDSALYFCASSLSLPGAKNIQYFGAGTRLSVL.

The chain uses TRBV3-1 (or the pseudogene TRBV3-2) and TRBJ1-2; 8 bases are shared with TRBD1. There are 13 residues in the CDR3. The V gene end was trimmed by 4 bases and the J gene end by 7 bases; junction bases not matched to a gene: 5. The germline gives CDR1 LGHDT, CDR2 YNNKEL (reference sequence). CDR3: CASSRGQEGGYTF. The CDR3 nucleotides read TGTGCCAGCAGCCGGGGACAGGAGGGTGGCTACACCTTC.

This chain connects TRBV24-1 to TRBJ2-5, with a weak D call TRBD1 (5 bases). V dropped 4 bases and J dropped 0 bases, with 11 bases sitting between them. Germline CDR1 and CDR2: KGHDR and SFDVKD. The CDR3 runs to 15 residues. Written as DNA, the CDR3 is TGTGCCACCAGTGAGCCCGGACAAAACCAAGAGACCCAGTACTTC. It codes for CATSEPGQNQETQYF.

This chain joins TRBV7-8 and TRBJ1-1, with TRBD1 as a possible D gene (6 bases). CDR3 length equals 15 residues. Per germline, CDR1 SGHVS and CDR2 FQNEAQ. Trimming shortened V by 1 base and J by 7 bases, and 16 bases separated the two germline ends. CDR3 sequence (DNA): TGTGCCAGCAGCTTAGGGGGGCCCCCCCGGGGTGAAGCTTTCTTT. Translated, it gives CASSLGGPPRGEAFF.

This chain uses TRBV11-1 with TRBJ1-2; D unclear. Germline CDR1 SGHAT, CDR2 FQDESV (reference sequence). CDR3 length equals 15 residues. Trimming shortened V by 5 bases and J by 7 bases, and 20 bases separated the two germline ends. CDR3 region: CASSEGGRAGGGYTF. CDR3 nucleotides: TGTGCCAGCAGCGAAGGCGGCCGGGCCGGAGGTGGCTACACCTTC.

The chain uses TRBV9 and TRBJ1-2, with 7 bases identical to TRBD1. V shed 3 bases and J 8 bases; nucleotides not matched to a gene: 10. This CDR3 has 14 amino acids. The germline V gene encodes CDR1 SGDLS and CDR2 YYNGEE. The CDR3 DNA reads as TGTGCCAGCAGCGCCACAGGGGTTCTATCGGGCTACACCTTC. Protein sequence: CASSATGVLSGYTF. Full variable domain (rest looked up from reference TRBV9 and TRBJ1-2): DSGVTQTPKHLITATGQRVTLRCSPRSGDLSVYWYQQSLDQGLQFLIQYYNGEERAKGNILERFSAQQFPDLHSELNLSSLELGDSALYFCASSATGVLSGYTFGSGTRLTVV.

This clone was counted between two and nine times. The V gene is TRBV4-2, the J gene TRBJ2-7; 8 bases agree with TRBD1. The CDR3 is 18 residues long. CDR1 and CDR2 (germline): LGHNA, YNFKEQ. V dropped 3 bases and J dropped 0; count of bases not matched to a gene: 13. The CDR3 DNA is TGTGCCAGCAGCCATGAGGTGGCAGGGGGCGCGAGCTCCTACGAGCAGTACTTC. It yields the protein CASSHEVAGGASSYEQYF.

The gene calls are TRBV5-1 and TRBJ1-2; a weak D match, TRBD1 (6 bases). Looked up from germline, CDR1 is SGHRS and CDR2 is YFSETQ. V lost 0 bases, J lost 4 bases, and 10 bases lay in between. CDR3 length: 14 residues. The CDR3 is CASSLDGGAYGYTF. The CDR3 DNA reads TGCGCCAGCAGCTTGGATGGGGGGGCCTATGGCTACACCTTC.

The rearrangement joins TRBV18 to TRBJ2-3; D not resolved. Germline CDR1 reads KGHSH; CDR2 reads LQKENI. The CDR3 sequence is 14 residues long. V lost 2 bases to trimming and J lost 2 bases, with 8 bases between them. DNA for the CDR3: TGTGCCAGCTCACCAGGGCCGAACACAGATACGCAGTATTTT. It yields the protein CASSPGPNTDTQYF.

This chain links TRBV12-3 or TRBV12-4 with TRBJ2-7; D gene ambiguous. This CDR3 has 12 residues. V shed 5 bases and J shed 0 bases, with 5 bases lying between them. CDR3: CASSRVSYEQYF. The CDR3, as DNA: TGTGCCAGCAGTCGAGTCTCCTACGAGCAGTACTTC.

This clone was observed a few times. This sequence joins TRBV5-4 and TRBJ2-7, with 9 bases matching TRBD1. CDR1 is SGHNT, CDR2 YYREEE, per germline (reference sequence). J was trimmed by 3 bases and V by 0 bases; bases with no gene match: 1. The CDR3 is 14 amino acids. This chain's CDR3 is CASSLVDRGYEQYF. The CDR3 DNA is TGTGCCAGCAGCTTGGTGGACAGGGGCTACGAGCAGTACTTC.

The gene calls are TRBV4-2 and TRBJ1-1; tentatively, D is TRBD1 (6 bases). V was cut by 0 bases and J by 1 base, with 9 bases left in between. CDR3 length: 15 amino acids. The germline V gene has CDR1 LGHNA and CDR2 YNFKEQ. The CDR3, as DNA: TGTGCCAGCAGCCAAGATGGGGGCCCGAACACTGAAGCTTTCTTT. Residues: CASSQDGGPNTEAFF.

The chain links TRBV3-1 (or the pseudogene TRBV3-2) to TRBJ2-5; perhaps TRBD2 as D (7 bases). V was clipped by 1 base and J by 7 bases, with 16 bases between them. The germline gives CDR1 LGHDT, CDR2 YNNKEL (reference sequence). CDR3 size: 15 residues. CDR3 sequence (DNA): TGTGCCAGCAGCCAAGGGGCGGCAGGGGAGGGGACCCAGTACTTC. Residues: CASSQGAAGEGTQYF.

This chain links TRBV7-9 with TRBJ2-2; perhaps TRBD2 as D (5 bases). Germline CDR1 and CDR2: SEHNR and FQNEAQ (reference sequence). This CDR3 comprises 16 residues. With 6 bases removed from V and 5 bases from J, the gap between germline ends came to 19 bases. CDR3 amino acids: CASRPLGTPGTGELFF. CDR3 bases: TGTGCCAGCAGGCCGCTGGGCACCCCGGGGACCGGGGAGCTGTTTTTT.

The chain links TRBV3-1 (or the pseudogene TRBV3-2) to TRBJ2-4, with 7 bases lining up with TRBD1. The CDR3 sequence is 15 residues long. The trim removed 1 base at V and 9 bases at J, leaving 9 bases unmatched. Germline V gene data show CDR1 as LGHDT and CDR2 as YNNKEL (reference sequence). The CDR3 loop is CASSQGTGPRGIQYF. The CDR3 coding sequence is TGTGCCAGCAGCCAAGGGACAGGTCCCCGGGGCATTCAGTACTTC.

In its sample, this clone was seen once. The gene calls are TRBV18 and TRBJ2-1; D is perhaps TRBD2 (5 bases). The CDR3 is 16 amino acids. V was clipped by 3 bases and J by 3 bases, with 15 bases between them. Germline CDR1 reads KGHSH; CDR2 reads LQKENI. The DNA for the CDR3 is TGTGCCAGCTCACCCCCTAGCCAGCGCGGCTACAATGAGCAGTTCTTC. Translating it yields CASSPPSQRGYNEQFF.

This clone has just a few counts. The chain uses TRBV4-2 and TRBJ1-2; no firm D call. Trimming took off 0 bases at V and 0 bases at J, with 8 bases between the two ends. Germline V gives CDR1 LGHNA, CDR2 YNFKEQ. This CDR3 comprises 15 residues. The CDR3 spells CASSQDLSTNYGYTF. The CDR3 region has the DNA TGTGCCAGCAGCCAAGATCTCAGTACTAACTATGGCTACACCTTC.

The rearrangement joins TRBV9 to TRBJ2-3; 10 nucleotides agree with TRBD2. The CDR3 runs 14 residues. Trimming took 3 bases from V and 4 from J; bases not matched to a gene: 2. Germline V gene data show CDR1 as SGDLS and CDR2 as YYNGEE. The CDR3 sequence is CASSEGLAADTQYF. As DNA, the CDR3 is TGTGCCAGCAGCGAAGGACTAGCGGCAGATACGCAGTATTTT.